This T cell receptor (delta chain) was recorded in a study of gamma-delta T cells after stem cell transplantation. TCRdb re-called clones from the RT-PCR reads via CATT. The sample has about 1,500 delta-chain clones; about 1.6% are singletons. This clone was recorded a few times. TCRdb assigns this DNA the protein of a much larger clone, which departs from its translation at residue 6; this likely reflects a read error, and the protein shown comes from translating the DNA. CDR3 size: 16 residues. Germline values: CDR1 GEAIGNYY, CDR2 EKD. Trimming shortened V by 0 bases and J by 0 bases, and 13 bases separated the two germline ends.

J is TRDJ1 and V is TRDV2; D perhaps matches TRDD3 (5 bases). The TCR originated in a human donor. It is not recorded whose cells these are; they may come from a transplant donor. Sequences were obtained from gamma-delta T cells. The CDR3 nucleotides are TGTGCCTGTGACACCCGGGGACTTACCTACACCGATAAACTCATCTTT. Its protein is CACDTRGLTYTDKLIF.